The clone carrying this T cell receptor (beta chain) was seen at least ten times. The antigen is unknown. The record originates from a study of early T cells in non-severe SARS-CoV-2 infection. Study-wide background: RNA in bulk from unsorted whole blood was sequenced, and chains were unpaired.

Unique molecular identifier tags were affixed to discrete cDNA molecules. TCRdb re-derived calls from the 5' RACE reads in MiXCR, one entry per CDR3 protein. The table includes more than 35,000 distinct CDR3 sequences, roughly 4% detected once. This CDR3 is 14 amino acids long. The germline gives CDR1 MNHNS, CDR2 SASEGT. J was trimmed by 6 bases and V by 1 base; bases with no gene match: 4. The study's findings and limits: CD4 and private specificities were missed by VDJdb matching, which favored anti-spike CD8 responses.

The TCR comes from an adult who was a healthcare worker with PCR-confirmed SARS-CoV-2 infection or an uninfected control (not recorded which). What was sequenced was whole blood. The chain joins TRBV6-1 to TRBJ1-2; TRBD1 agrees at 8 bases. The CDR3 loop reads CASSEEAGGNGYTF. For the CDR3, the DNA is TGTGCCAGCAGTGAAGAGGCAGGGGGCAATGGCTACACCTTC.